This T cell receptor beta chain was sequenced in a study of CD8+ T cells in alopecia areata. Study outcomes and limitations: Greater clonality was observed in lesional scalp samples, especially alopecia totalis/universalis, versus normal scalp. With patients, TCR sharing proved less clear than in mice, a difference possibly related to HLA. Among the cells sequenced in scalp samples are also the resident alphabeta T cells of normal skin.

On this clone: Its antigen is as yet unknown.

Per the germline V gene, CDR1 is SNHLY and CDR2 is FYNNEI. V was pared by 3 bases and J by 2 bases, with 3 bases of the junction left unmatched. The CDR3 extends over 15 amino acids. RNA extraction was followed by reverse transcription into cDNA, which acted as the sequencing template. This table comes from immunoSEQ multiplex PCR, and its TCRdb copy is limited to in-frame clones, with some not included. The profile covers about 150,000 clones, with 62% appearing a single time and 35% to 40% taken by the ten largest. Sorting of PBMCs yielded the CD4+ and CD8+ T cells. Specimen: CD8+ T cells sorted from blood. V is TRBV2 and J is TRBJ2-7, with 11 bases matching TRBD1. The receptor was derived from a human donor in good health. The CDR3 DNA reads TGTGCCAGCAGTGACCCGGGACAGGGGGCCTACGAGCAGTACTTC. It yields the protein CASSDPGQGAYEQYF.